The present T cell receptor (beta chain) was sequenced within a study of cytomegalovirus exposure and HLA in healthy donors. Study-wide background: Most genotyped donors, over 70% of about 400, had Caucasian-associated genetic ancestry.

The primer mix had 60 Vbeta and 13 Jbeta primers. Produced via immunoSEQ multiplex PCR; TCRdb's table is partial and in-frame only. The sample shows approximately 100,000 clones, 70% of them seen only once. General study points: In a later analysis, V- and J-gene trimming of beta chains associated with a DCLRE1C missense variant, replicated independently. Later analysis suggested links between common viral pathogens and several top significant clusters. CMV serostatus was the sole immune exposure data available.

Remarks on this clone: Its antigen is still unknown.

After removal of 5 bases from V and 7 bases from J, the junction contained 8 bases not matched to a gene. This CDR3 region has 15 residues. CDR1 and CDR2 (germline): SGHRS, YFSETQ. This clonotype was obtained from a man aged 40-55 years in good health and CMV-seropositive. The sample consisted of PBMCs. The chain carries TRBV5-1 and TRBJ1-3; 11 bases line up with TRBD1. The CDR3 DNA sequence: TGCGCCAGCAGACTGGGACAGGGGGAAGGCAACACCATATATTTT. It is translated as CASRLGQGEGNTIYF. Using reference TRBV5-1 and TRBJ1-3 for the parts outside the CDR3, the full variable domain is KAGVTQTPRYLIKTRGQQVTLSCSPISGHRSVSWYQQTPGQGLQFLFEYFSETQRNKGNFPGRFSGRQFSNSRSEMNVSTLELGDSALYLCASRLGQGEGNTIYFGEGSWLTVV.